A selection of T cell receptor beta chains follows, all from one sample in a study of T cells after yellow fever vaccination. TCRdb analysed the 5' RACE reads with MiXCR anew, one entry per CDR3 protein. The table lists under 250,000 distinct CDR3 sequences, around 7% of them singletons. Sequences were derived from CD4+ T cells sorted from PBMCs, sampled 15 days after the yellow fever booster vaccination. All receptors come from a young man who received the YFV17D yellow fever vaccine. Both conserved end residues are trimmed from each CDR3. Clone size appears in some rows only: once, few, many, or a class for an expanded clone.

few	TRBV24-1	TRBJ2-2	ATSGPMGSNTGELF
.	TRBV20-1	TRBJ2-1	SAIPGLDFEQF
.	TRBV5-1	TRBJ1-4	ASSLAGQHNEKLF
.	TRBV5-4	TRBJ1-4	ASSPTRTNEKLF
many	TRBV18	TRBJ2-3	ASSPQGGDTQY
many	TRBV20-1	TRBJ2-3	SSGGVLGTQY
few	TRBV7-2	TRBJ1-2	ASSRDTLGGYT
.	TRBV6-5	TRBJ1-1	ASILTGTGNTEAF
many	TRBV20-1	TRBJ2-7	SASEAHEQY
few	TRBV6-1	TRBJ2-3	ASAPTGRLYTQY
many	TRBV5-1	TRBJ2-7	ASSLSLGREQY
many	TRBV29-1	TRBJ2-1	SVGGGEIVQF
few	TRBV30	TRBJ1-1	ACHPMNRAPTEAF
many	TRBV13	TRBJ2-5	ASSLAGPKTQY
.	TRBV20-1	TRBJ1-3	SASVQGTGNTIY
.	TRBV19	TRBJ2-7	ASSMGQTSSYEQY
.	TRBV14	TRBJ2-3	ASSQGPKADTQY
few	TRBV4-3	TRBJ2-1	ASSQVISGESYNEQF